This TCR beta chain was profiled in a study of T cell repertoires in ileal Crohn's disease. Time point meaning: neoterminal ileum biopsy at postoperative endoscopy, about 6 months after surgery. Only in-frame clones appear in the TCRdb table, and some are missing; sequencing was by immunoSEQ multiplex PCR. In the table there are some 14,000 clones, just under 80% of which are singletons. The germline V gene encodes CDR1 SGHTA and CDR2 FQGTGA. CDR3 length: 13 amino acids. V was cut by 5 bases and J by 0 bases, with 7 bases left in between. This clonotype was obtained from an adult with Crohn's disease. The specimen was ileal tissue. The J gene is TRBJ1-1, the V gene TRBV7-3; D is uncertain. The CDR3 region has the DNA TGTGCCAGCAGCCTCGACATGAACACTGAAGCTTTCTTT. Its translation: CASSLDMNTEAFF.